The subject of this entry is one TCR beta chain. Its specificity is unknown. The sample is drawn from a study of T cell responses to AZD1222 COVID-19 vaccine. Overall study findings and caveats: Close to half of spike-specific TCRs reportedly recognize unmutated variant regions. Baseline testing showed seropositivity in only a handful of AZD1222 recipients.

The germline V and J ends were trimmed by 6 bases and 2 bases, with 8 bases remaining between them. This CDR3 has 12 residues. Libraries were prepared by immunoSEQ multiplex PCR; TCRdb keeps only in-frame clonotypes and omits some of them. The sample consists of 110,000 or so clones, 75% to 90% of them appearing once. This sequence joins TRBV12-3 or TRBV12-4 and TRBJ2-7, with unresolved D. This TCR was sampled from an adult who received the AZD1222 COVID-19 vaccine. The sequencing here drew on peripheral blood, taken 28 days after the second AZD1222 dose. The DNA for the CDR3 is TGTGCCAGCAGCCCCGGACCCTACGAGCAGTACTTC. Translation: CASSPGPYEQYF.